Below, 19 T cell receptor beta chains from the same sample are listed, as sequenced in a study of cytomegalovirus exposure and HLA in healthy donors (TCRdb year 2017). Libraries were made using the immunoSEQ multiplex PCR assay. TCRdb mirrors the immuneACCESS table, restricted to in-frame sequences. Some clones are absent from its copies; in checked studies, under half trace to an unresolved V gene, and the reason for the others is unknown. This sample lists 90,000 to 130,000 clones; about nine tenths were detected once. The ten biggest clones cover under 2% of the sample. The sample comprised PBMCs. These receptor sequences come from a woman younger than 30 in good health and CMV-seronegative.

The table lists this clone with a few counts. V usage is TRBV30 and J usage is TRBJ1-2; tentative D call: TRBD1 (5 bases). Germline loops: CDR1 GTSNPN, CDR2 SVGIG (reference sequence). V shed 4 bases and J shed 4 bases, with 10 bases lying between them. The CDR3 extends over 12 amino acids. The CDR3 DNA follows: TGTGCCTGGAATGCCAGGGCCTATGGCTACACCTTC. Amino acid sequence: CAWNARAYGYTF.

This clone was recorded only once. The rearrangement uses TRBV7-8 and TRBJ2-5; D is ambiguous. The CDR3 extends over 13 amino acids. CDR1 SGHVS and CDR2 FQNEAQ come from the germline V gene. Trimming pared 6 bases from V and 4 bases from J, leaving 12 bases between. The CDR3 here is CASSSATRETQYF. DNA for the CDR3: TGTGCCAGCAGTTCCGCCACGCGAGAGACCCAGTACTTC.

This clone has a handful of counts. This rearrangement joins TRBV6-4 to TRBJ2-2, with 7 nucleotides matching TRBD1. Germline CDR1 and CDR2: MRHNA and SNTAGT. J lost 4 bases, V lost 3 bases, and 5 bases had no gene match. This CDR3 has 15 residues. CDR3 residues: CASSDEGAGTGELFF. The CDR3 nucleotides are TGTGCCAGCAGTGATGAGGGGGCGGGCACCGGGGAGCTGTTTTTT.

The rearrangement uses TRBV6-5 and TRBJ1-6; possible D gene TRBD1, 6 bases. Germline V gene lookup returns CDR1 MNHEY and CDR2 SVGAGI. V was pared by 2 bases and J by 10 bases, with 15 bases between. CDR3 length: 15 amino acids. In nucleotides, the CDR3 is TGTGCCAGCAGTTACGGTCAGGGGTCAGGATCACCCCTCCACTTT. Protein product: CASSYGQGSGSPLHF.

The chain carries TRBV7-8 and TRBJ1-5; D is uncertain. The CDR3 spans 12 residues. Germline CDR1 reads SGHVS; CDR2 reads FQNEAQ. V lost 1 base and J lost 9, with 7 bases in between. The CDR3: CASSLGQRPQHF. CDR3 DNA sequence: TGTGCCAGCAGCTTAGGCCAGCGGCCCCAGCATTTT.

The J gene is TRBJ2-2, the V gene TRBV7-2; 7 positions match TRBD2. The CDR3 runs to 18 residues. The V segment lost 8 bases and the J segment 5 bases; nucleotides outside the gene matches: 20. Germline V gene data show CDR1 as SGHTA and CDR2 as FQGNSA. This CDR3 is CASGSSMGLLLSTGELFF. The CDR3 region has the DNA TGTGCCAGCGGCAGCTCCATGGGACTACTTTTGTCGACCGGGGAGCTGTTTTTT.

The rearrangement joins TRBV5-1 to TRBJ1-1, with D perhaps matching TRBD1 (6 bases). Germline-derived CDR1 and CDR2 are SGHRS and YFSETQ. Trimming took off 6 bases at V and 1 base at J, with 10 bases between the two ends. CDR3 length: 13 amino acids. The CDR3, as DNA: TGCGCCAGCAAATCGGGACAGAACACTGAAGCTTTCTTT. Translated, it gives CASKSGQNTEAFF.

This clone occurred once. The CDR3 bases are TGTGCCAGCAGCTTCAGTCGCGAGCAGTACTTC. Translated: CASSFSREQYF. This rearrangement joins TRBV7-8 to TRBJ2-7; D remains ambiguous. Trimming stripped 3 bases from V and 6 bases from J, with 6 bases between. Germline CDR1 and CDR2: SGHVS and FQNEAQ. The CDR3 consists of 11 residues.

The sample holds one count of this clone. CDR3 residues: CASSQTGADEQYF. Here the CDR3 DNA reads TGCGCCAGCAGCCAGACAGGGGCGGACGAGCAGTACTTC. The chain links TRBV4-3 to TRBJ2-7, with 8 bases identical to TRBD1. This CDR3 spans 13 amino acids. Germline V gene data show CDR1 as LGHNA and CDR2 as YSLEER. The ends lost 3 bases at V and 5 bases at J; junction bases unmatched: 3.

This chain uses TRBV6-5 with TRBJ2-1, with D maybe TRBD1 (6 bases). The V end lost 5 bases, the J end lost 7 bases, and 6 bases lay between the germline ends. Per germline, CDR1 MNHEY and CDR2 SVGAGI. The CDR3 covers 11 residues. The CDR3 DNA sequence: TGTGCCAGCAGTACAGGGAATGAGCAGTTCTTC. It encodes CASSTGNEQFF.

The rearrangement joins TRBV11-3 to TRBJ2-3; D may be TRBD1 (7 bases). In germline, CDR1 is SGHNT, CDR2 YENEEA. V gave up 5 bases and J gave up 5 bases, with 11 bases separating them. The CDR3 extends over 13 amino acids. As DNA, the CDR3 is TGTGCCAGCAGCCGACAGGGAGGAGATACGCAGTATTTT. Protein: CASSRQGGDTQYF.

The genes are TRBV7-2 and TRBJ2-3, with 8 positions matching TRBD2. This CDR3 comprises 15 residues. Germline loops: CDR1 SGHTA, CDR2 FQGNSA. Trimming took 3 bases from V and 1 from J; bases not matched to a gene: 3. The CDR3: CASSFGGVRTDTQYF. For the CDR3, the DNA is TGTGCCAGCAGCTTCGGGGGGGTGCGCACAGATACGCAGTATTTT.

The chain couples TRBV9 to TRBJ1-2; 7 bases fit TRBD1. The CDR3 consists of 12 residues. Germline V CDR1 and CDR2: SGDLS, YYNGEE. Germline trimming cut 1 base from V and 9 bases from J; bases unmatched to any gene: 3. The CDR3 region is CASSVLQGSYTF. In nucleotides, the CDR3 is TGTGCCAGCAGCGTATTACAGGGGAGCTACACCTTC.

This clone appeared a single time. The chain couples TRBV28 to TRBJ1-3; weak D call: TRBD1 (5 bases). The CDR3 length is 16 residues. The V gene's germline CDR1 is MDHEN and CDR2 SYDVKM. Trimming shortened V by 8 bases and J by 0 bases, and 17 bases separated the two germline ends. The CDR3 loop is CASQGGAARSGNTIYF. The CDR3 bases are TGTGCCAGCCAGGGAGGGGCCGCCCGCTCTGGAAACACCATATATTTT.

The table lists this clone with a count of one. The V gene is TRBV5-1, the J gene TRBJ1-1; D call uncertain. The V and J ends lost 5 bases and 2 bases respectively, with 16 bases between them. This CDR3 has 15 amino acids. CDR1 and CDR2 from the germline V gene are SGHRS and YFSETQ. The DNA for the CDR3 is TGCGCCAGCAGTTCCGAGCCCTATCCTAACACTGAAGCTTTCTTT. It is translated as CASSSEPYPNTEAFF.

The chain is built from TRBV6-6 and TRBJ2-2; 7 bases fit TRBD1. Germline trimming cut 5 bases from V and 0 bases from J; bases unmatched to any gene: 3. CDR3 size: 15 residues. Looked up from germline, CDR1 is MNHNY and CDR2 is SVGAGI (reference sequence). The CDR3 region is CASSMDRTNTGELFF. In DNA form, the CDR3 reads TGTGCCAGCAGTATGGACAGGACGAACACCGGGGAGCTGTTTTTT.

This clone has just one count. The rearrangement links TRBV20-1 to TRBJ2-5; D is unresolved. The CDR3 is made up of 11 amino acids. Trimming removed 3 bases from V and 4 bases from J, with 6 bases in between. CDR1 is DFQATT, CDR2 SNEGSKA, per germline (reference sequence). CDR3 DNA: TGCAGTGCTAGTGCCGGAGAGACCCAGTACTTC. Its translation: CSASAGETQYF.

V gene TRBV30 combines with J gene TRBJ2-7; 7 bases are shared with TRBD1. V lost 7 bases to trimming and J lost 0 bases; unmatched junction nucleotides: 6. Germline assignment: CDR1 GTSNPN and CDR2 SVGIG (reference sequence). The CDR3 totals 13 residues. The CDR3 spells CASSTGNSYEQYF. As DNA, the CDR3 is TGTGCCTCCTCGACAGGGAACTCCTACGAGCAGTACTTC.

This clone is medium-sized in the sample. This chain links TRBV6-4 with TRBJ2-1, with D possibly TRBD1 on 6 matching bases. The V gene's germline CDR1 is MRHNA and CDR2 SNTAGT. The CDR3 spans 16 residues. V was shortened by 2 bases and J by 0 bases, with 11 bases between the two germline ends. CDR3 residues: CASSDTGTHSYNEQFF. The CDR3 coding sequence is TGTGCCAGCAGTGACACCGGGACACACTCCTACAATGAGCAGTTCTTC.